Each of the 3 T cell receptor beta chains below was sequenced from the same sample in a study of cytomegalovirus exposure and HLA in healthy donors. With 60 Vbeta and 13 Jbeta primers, the PCR was carried out. Using immunoSEQ multiplex PCR, the repertoire was profiled, and TCRdb retains in-frame clones only, with some absent. The sample totals about 67,000 clones; its top ten clones hold approximately 5.3%. Sequenced material: PBMCs. All receptors derive from a man under 40 in good health and CMV-seropositive.

J is TRBJ2-7 and V is TRBV19; TRBD1 matches 10 bases. Looked up from germline, CDR1 is LNHDA and CDR2 is SQIVND (reference sequence). The length of the CDR3 is 15 residues. The V gene end was trimmed by 4 bases and the J gene end by 3 bases; junction bases not matched to a gene: 6. This CDR3 reads CASSTRTGGLYEQYF. The CDR3 DNA follows: TGTGCCAGTAGTACTCGGACAGGGGGACTCTACGAGCAGTACTTC.

V gene TRBV29-1 combines with J gene TRBJ1-1; no clear D. The CDR3 has 12 residues. V was shortened by 3 bases and J by 3 bases, with 8 bases between the two germline ends. Germline-derived CDR1 and CDR2 are SQVTM and ANQGSEA. CDR3 sequence: CSVDAEDTEAFF. DNA of the CDR3: TGCAGCGTTGACGCAGAGGACACTGAAGCTTTCTTT.

The V call is TRBV4-1, the J call TRBJ2-4, with D tentatively TRBD2 (5 bases). Trimming left V 4 bases short and J 8 bases short, with 15 bases between. The CDR3 runs to 14 residues. Germline assignment: CDR1 MGHRA and CDR2 YSYEKL. DNA of the CDR3: TGCGCCAGCAGCCGTGGTAGCCCAGCGGACATTCAGTACTTC. Translating it yields CASSRGSPADIQYF.